This T cell receptor (beta chain) was identified during a study of untreated major depressive disorder. After removal of 4 bases from V and 2 bases from J, the junction contained 9 bases not matched to a gene. The CDR3 covers 17 residues. Germline-derived CDR1 and CDR2 are SGHRS and YFSETQ. Using immunoSEQ multiplex PCR, the repertoire was profiled, and TCRdb retains in-frame clones only, with some absent. The sample holds just over 20,000 clones, roughly 93% seen once. J is TRBJ2-3 and V is TRBV5-1; 11 nucleotides line up with TRBD2. This receptor was identified in a man younger than 40 in good health. Material for sequencing was CD4+ T cells from PBMCs. Here the CDR3 reads CASSPVSGRGYTDTQYF. For the CDR3, the DNA is TGCGCCAGCAGCCCGGTTAGCGGGAGGGGTTACACAGATACGCAGTATTTT.